What follows are 2 T cell receptor beta chains derived from one specimen sequenced in a study of T-cell memory formation after mild COVID-19. TCRdb re-called the 5' RACE reads through MiXCR, storing one row per CDR3 protein. The sample carries 560,000 or so distinct CDR3 sequences, around 15% recorded once. The sample consisted of PBMCs or a T cell subset sorted from them (not recorded which). These receptors were taken from an adult woman who had mild COVID-19 (a few samples of this study predate the infection). Cell type and time point are not known.

This clonotype was counted between two and nine times. V and J are TRBV29-1 and TRBJ2-1; D is possibly TRBD2 (5 bases). The CDR3 is 13 residues long. The ends were cut back, 4 bases at V and 0 bases at J, with 7 bases in the middle. The germline CDR1 and CDR2 sequences are SQVTM and ANQGSEA. CDR3 protein: CSVGGSSYNEQFF. CDR3 DNA: TGCAGCGTTGGTGGGAGCTCCTACAATGAGCAGTTCTTC.

This clonotype was counted between two and nine times. The V and J genes are TRBV15 and TRBJ2-7; 11 nucleotides match TRBD2. With 0 bases clipped from V and 6 bases from J, the junction kept 7 bases outside the gene matches. The V gene's germline CDR1 is LNHNV and CDR2 YYDKDF (reference sequence). The CDR3 length is 16 residues. As DNA, the CDR3 is TGTGCCACCAGCAGAGATATCACTAGCGGGGGTTTCGAGCAGTACTTC. Its protein is CATSRDITSGGFEQYF.